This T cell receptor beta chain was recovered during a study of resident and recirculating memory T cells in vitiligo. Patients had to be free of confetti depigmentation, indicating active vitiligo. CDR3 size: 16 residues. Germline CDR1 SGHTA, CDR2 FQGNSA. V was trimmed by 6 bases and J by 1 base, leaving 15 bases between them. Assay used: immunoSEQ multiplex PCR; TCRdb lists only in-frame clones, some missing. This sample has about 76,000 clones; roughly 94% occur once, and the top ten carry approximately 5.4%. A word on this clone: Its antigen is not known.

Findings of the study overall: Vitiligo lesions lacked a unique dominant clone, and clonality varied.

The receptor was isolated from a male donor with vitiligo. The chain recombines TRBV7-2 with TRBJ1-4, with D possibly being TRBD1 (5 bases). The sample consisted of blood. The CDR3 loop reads CASRWGGDGTNEKLFF. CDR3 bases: TGTGCCAGCAGGTGGGGGGGGGACGGAACTAATGAAAAACTGTTTTTT.